These 21 T cell receptor beta chains originate from one sample sequenced in a study of cytomegalovirus exposure and HLA in healthy donors. The repertoire was sequenced with immunoSEQ multiplex PCR; TCRdb's copy has only in-frame clones and lacks some. The sample has 220,000 or so clones, around nine tenths seen once. Material for sequencing was PBMCs. The receptors derive from a woman aged 18-29 years in good health and CMV-seropositive.

The V call is TRBV28, the J call TRBJ1-4, with 9 bases lining up with TRBD1. The CDR3 totals 15 residues. The junction had 8 bases not matched to a gene; V was cut back by 4 bases and J by 8 bases. Per germline, CDR1 MDHEN and CDR2 SYDVKM. CDR3 DNA sequence: TGTGCCAGCAGTTCATACAGGGGGCGCGGGGAAAAACTGTTTTTT. Translating gives CASSSYRGRGEKLFF. The full variable domain, with the rest looked up from reference TRBV28 and TRBJ1-4, is DVKVTQSSRYLVKRTGEKVFLECVQDMDHENMFWYRQDPGLGLRLIYFSYDVKMKEKGDIPEGYSVSREKKERFSLILESASTNQTSMYLCASSSYRGRGEKLFFGSGTQLSVL.

This sequence joins TRBV5-8 and TRBJ2-3, with 7 bases that match TRBD1. CDR1 and CDR2 from the germline V gene are SGHTS and YDEGEE. V was clipped by 2 bases and J by 6 bases; unmatched bases: 9. The CDR3 is 15 amino acids. CDR3 bases: TGTGCCAGCAGCTTACCCTCGACAGGGATGGATACGCAGTATTTT. Translating gives CASSLPSTGMDTQYF.

The sample holds one count of this clone. Germline and junction disagree at one end, which may indicate a read error. The chain has TRBV7-9 and TRBJ1-2, with 7 nucleotides matching TRBD1. The CDR3 totals 13 residues. Germline V lookup: CDR1 SEHNR, CDR2 FQNEAQ (reference sequence). The DNA of the CDR3 is TGTGCCAGCAGTTTAGGACAGGTCTATGGCTACACCTTC. The encoded protein is CASSLGQVYGYTF.

The V and J genes are TRBV5-1 and TRBJ1-1; 8 nucleotides line up with TRBD1. CDR1 SGHRS and CDR2 YFSETQ come from the germline V gene. The CDR3 is made up of 14 amino acids. After removal of 0 bases from V and 4 bases from J, the junction contained 2 bases not matched to a gene. The DNA of the CDR3 is TGCGCCAGCAGCTTGGTCAGGGGGCCCACTGAAGCTTTCTTT. Translation gives CASSLVRGPTEAFF.

V usage is TRBV9 and J usage is TRBJ2-1; weak D call: TRBD2 (5 bases). Trimming took off 6 bases at V and 4 bases at J, with 17 bases between the two ends. From germline, CDR1 is SGDLS and CDR2 YYNGEE. The CDR3 is 15 amino acids. The CDR3 DNA reads as TGTGCCAGCACCGTCGGGATCACGGCATACAATGAGCAGTTCTTC. This translates into CASTVGITAYNEQFF.

The genes are TRBV25-1 and TRBJ1-1, with unresolved D. Germline CDR1 is MGHDK and CDR2 is SYGVNS. With 3 bases removed from V and 2 bases from J, the gap between germline ends came to 7 bases. This CDR3 contains 13 residues. The CDR3 loop is CASSEADNTEAFF. The CDR3 DNA is TGTGCCAGCAGTGAGGCCGATAACACTGAAGCTTTCTTT.

The chain employs TRBV6-1 and TRBJ2-7, with D perhaps TRBD1 (6 bases). Germline loops: CDR1 MNHNS, CDR2 SASEGT. The CDR3 has 13 amino acids. The germline V and J ends were trimmed by 4 bases and 1 base, with 8 bases remaining between them. CDR3 coding DNA: TGTGCCAGCAGTGTTGACAGGTCCTACGAGCAGTACTTC. It specifies CASSVDRSYEQYF.

The rearrangement joins TRBV30 to TRBJ2-7; 7 bases are a match to TRBD2. The CDR3 has 14 residues. Trimming cost V 3 bases and J 0 bases; bases outside gene matches: 5. Per the germline V gene, CDR1 is GTSNPN and CDR2 is SVGIG (reference sequence). The CDR3 DNA reads TGTGCCTGGAGCCTGGGGGGGAGCTCCTACGAGCAGTACTTC. Its protein is CAWSLGGSSYEQYF.

The rearrangement links TRBV7-3 to TRBJ2-7; 8 bases are shared with TRBD2. Germline V CDR1 and CDR2: SGHTA, FQGTGA. V lost 1 base and J lost 7; bases outside the gene matches: 9. The CDR3 sequence is 15 residues long. This CDR3 reads CASSLRGTRGGEQYF. DNA for the CDR3: TGTGCCAGCAGCTTAAGAGGGACACGGGGGGGGGAGCAGTACTTC.

In its sample, this clone was seen a few times. The CDR3 is CASSQFPAGYEQYF. The CDR3 coding sequence is TGTGCCAGCAGCCAATTTCCGGCAGGTTACGAGCAGTACTTC. The chain uses TRBV4-2 and TRBJ2-7; D ambiguous. Trimming took off 2 bases at V and 4 bases at J, with 12 bases between the two ends. CDR3 length equals 14 residues. Germline V gene lookup returns CDR1 LGHNA and CDR2 YNFKEQ.

This clone has just a few counts. The gene calls are TRBV25-1 and TRBJ1-2, with D uncertain. From germline, CDR1 is MGHDK and CDR2 SYGVNS. Trimming removed 2 bases from V and 8 bases from J, with 9 bases in between. This CDR3 has 12 residues. The chain's CDR3 is CASSEQVTGYTF. In DNA form, the CDR3 reads TGTGCCAGCAGTGAACAGGTGACGGGCTACACCTTC.

This clone has a handful of counts. The chain couples TRBV5-1 to TRBJ1-1; D uncertain. This CDR3 spans 13 amino acids. The V and J ends lost 4 bases and 0 bases respectively, with 7 bases between them. Germline values: CDR1 SGHRS, CDR2 YFSETQ. The CDR3 sequence: CASSVAVNTEAFF. CDR3 sequence (DNA): TGCGCCAGCAGCGTGGCAGTGAACACTGAAGCTTTCTTT. Together with reference TRBV5-1 and TRBJ1-1, the CDR3 gives the full variable domain: KAGVTQTPRYLIKTRGQQVTLSCSPISGHRSVSWYQQTPGQGLQFLFEYFSETQRNKGNFPGRFSGRQFSNSRSEMNVSTLELGDSALYLCASSVAVNTEAFFGQGTRLTVV.

This clone was observed a handful of times. This chain joins TRBV28 and TRBJ1-5, with a tentative D call TRBD1 (5 bases). V was shortened by 1 base and J by 4 bases, with 11 bases between the two germline ends. Germline CDR1 is MDHEN and CDR2 is SYDVKM. The CDR3 totals 15 residues. CDR3 bases: TGTGCCAGCAGTTTATCCGACAGATTAAATCAGCCCCAGCATTTT. The encoded protein is CASSLSDRLNQPQHF.

The chain employs TRBV27 and TRBJ2-7; tentatively, D is TRBD1 (6 bases). The CDR3 spans 13 residues. V was cut by 5 bases and J by 3 bases, with 11 bases left in between. Germline V gene data show CDR1 as MNHEY and CDR2 as SMNVEV (reference sequence). Written as DNA, the CDR3 is TGTGCCAGCAGTCCCTCGGACAGCTACGAGCAGTACTTC. Residues: CASSPSDSYEQYF.

The CDR3 spells CASSFPRDRGSYEQYF. DNA for the CDR3: TGTGCCAGCAGCTTTCCGCGGGACAGGGGATCCTACGAGCAGTACTTC. The V gene is TRBV7-2, the J gene TRBJ2-7, with 10 bases identical to TRBD1. The junction had 6 bases not matched to a gene; V was cut back by 3 bases and J by 1 base. CDR1 and CDR2 (germline): SGHTA, FQGNSA. There are 16 residues in the CDR3.

The V and J genes are TRBV6-1 and TRBJ2-3, with a weak D call TRBD2 (6 bases). CDR1 MNHNS and CDR2 SASEGT come from the germline V gene. The V and J ends lost 1 base and 4 bases respectively, with 15 bases between them. This CDR3 comprises 16 residues. The CDR3 sequence: CASSEGGARVSDTQYF. CDR3 DNA: TGTGCCAGCAGTGAAGGCGGGGCTAGGGTGTCAGATACGCAGTATTTT.

The V gene is TRBV5-6, the J gene TRBJ1-2; D may be TRBD1 (5 bases). The ends were cut back, 0 bases at V and 2 bases at J, with 8 bases in the middle. CDR3 length: 14 amino acids. Germline V gene sequence: CDR1 SGHDT, CDR2 YYEEEE. For the CDR3, the DNA is TGTGCCAGCAGCTTGGGTCGGGGGAACTATGGCTACACCTTC. This gives the protein CASSLGRGNYGYTF. The variable domain in full, with the rest retrieved from reference TRBV5-6 and TRBJ1-2, is DAGVTQSPTHLIKTRGQQVTLRCSPKSGHDTVSWYQQALGQGPQFIFQYYEEEERQRGNFPDRFSGHQFPNYSSELNVNALLLGDSALYLCASSLGRGNYGYTFGSGTRLTVV.

The V and J genes are TRBV9 and TRBJ1-1; D not certain. This CDR3 is 16 amino acids long. Trimming shortened V by 1 base and J by 0 bases, and 13 bases separated the two germline ends. Germline CDR1 is SGDLS and CDR2 is YYNGEE. The CDR3 nucleotides read TGTGCCAGCAGCGTATCAACCGGAGGAATGAACACTGAAGCTTTCTTT. Amino acids: CASSVSTGGMNTEAFF.

The chain uses TRBV30 and TRBJ1-5; 7 bases align to TRBD1. The CDR3 sequence is 14 residues long. V lost 3 bases to trimming and J lost 4 bases; unmatched junction nucleotides: 6. CDR1 and CDR2 from the germline V gene are GTSNPN and SVGIG (reference sequence). The CDR3: CAWSLLQGNQPQHF. The CDR3 DNA follows: TGTGCCTGGAGCTTACTACAGGGGAATCAGCCCCAGCATTTT. The entire variable domain, with the rest obtained from reference TRBV30 and TRBJ1-5, is as follows: SQTIHQWPATLVQPVGSPLSLECTVEGTSNPNLYWYRQAAGRGLQLLFYSVGIGQISSEVPQNLSASRPQDRQFILSSKKLLLSDSGFYLCAWSLLQGNQPQHFGDGTRLSIL.

The CDR3 is CASSTLAGALNEQFF. The CDR3 DNA is TGTGCCAGTAGTACTTTAGCGGGAGCTCTAAATGAGCAGTTCTTC. The chain has TRBV19 and TRBJ2-1; 9 bases match TRBD2. Germline V CDR1 and CDR2: LNHDA, SQIVND (reference sequence). The V and J ends lost 4 bases and 7 bases, in that order; junction bases with no gene match: 8. The CDR3 totals 15 residues.

This clone was seen a handful of times. The rearrangement uses TRBV18 and TRBJ1-2; TRBD1 might be the D (5 bases). The V gene's germline CDR1 is KGHSH and CDR2 LQKENI. This CDR3 has 13 amino acids. Trimming shortened V by 3 bases and J by 6 bases, and 11 bases separated the two germline ends. This CDR3 is CASSPSQGHGYTF. DNA of the CDR3: TGTGCCAGCTCACCTAGCCAGGGTCATGGCTACACCTTC.